In this sample, the clone carrying this TCR beta chain turned up a few times. Its antigen is still unknown. From the RT-PCR reads, TCRdb called clonotypes with MiXCR, one entry per CDR3 protein. Of about 500,000 distinct CDR3 sequences listed, approximately 15% are singletons. The sample comes from a study of response to subunit inactivated influenza vaccine. Study findings and constraints: Few new T cells, the authors suggested, are recruited by each seasonal influenza vaccination.

Germline V gene sequence: CDR1 LGHDT, CDR2 YNNKEL (reference sequence). V was clipped by 3 bases and J by 9 bases, with 15 bases between them. CDR3 length: 14 amino acids. The chain carries TRBV3-1 and TRBJ2-1, with D possibly TRBD2 on 6 matching bases. The sequence came from a man between 50 and 75 years old who received an inactivated influenza vaccine. Material: CD4+ T cells sorted from PBMCs, obtained roughly 24 months after vaccination. In DNA form, the CDR3 reads TGTGCCAGCAGCCATTCCACTAGCACGGGTGAGCAGTTCTTC. This translates into CASSHSTSTGEQFF.